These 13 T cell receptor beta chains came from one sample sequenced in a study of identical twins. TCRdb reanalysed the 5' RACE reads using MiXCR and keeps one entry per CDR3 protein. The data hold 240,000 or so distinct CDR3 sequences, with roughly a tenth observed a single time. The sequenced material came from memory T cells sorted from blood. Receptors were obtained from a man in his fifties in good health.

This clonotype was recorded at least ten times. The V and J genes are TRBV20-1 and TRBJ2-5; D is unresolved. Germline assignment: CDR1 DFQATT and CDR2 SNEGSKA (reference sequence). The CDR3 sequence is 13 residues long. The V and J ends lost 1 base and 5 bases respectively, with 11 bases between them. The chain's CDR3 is CSARGHLGETQYF. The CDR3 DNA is TGCAGTGCTAGAGGTCACCTAGGGGAGACCCAGTACTTC.

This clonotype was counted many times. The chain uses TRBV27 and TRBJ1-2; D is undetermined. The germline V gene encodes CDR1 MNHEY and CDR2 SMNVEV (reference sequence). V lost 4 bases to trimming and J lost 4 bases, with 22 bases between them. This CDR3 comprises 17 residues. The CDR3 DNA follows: TGTGCCAGCAGTTCCGAGGGAGGAGAGGCTTGGAGCTATGGCTACACCTTC. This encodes CASSSEGGEAWSYGYTF.

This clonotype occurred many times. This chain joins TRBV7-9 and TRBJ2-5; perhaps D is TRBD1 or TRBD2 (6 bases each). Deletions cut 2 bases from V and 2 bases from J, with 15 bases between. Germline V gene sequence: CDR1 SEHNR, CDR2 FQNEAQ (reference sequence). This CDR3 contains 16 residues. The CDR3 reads CASSLTGAGVQETQYF. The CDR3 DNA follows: TGTGCCAGCAGCTTAACGGGGGCCGGTGTACAAGAGACCCAGTACTTC.

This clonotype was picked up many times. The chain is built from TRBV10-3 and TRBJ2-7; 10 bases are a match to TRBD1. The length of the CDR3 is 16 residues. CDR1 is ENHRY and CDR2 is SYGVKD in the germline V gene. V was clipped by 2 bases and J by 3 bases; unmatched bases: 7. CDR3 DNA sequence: TGTGCCATCAGTGAGATTCGGGACAGGGGCCACTACGAGCAGTACTTC. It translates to CAISEIRDRGHYEQYF.

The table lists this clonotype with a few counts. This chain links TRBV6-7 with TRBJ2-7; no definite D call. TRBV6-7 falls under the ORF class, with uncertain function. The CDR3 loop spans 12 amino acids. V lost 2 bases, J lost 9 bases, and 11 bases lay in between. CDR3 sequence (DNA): TGTGCCAGCAGTTACGGGGTGGTCTGGCAGTACTTC. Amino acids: CASSYGVVWQYF.

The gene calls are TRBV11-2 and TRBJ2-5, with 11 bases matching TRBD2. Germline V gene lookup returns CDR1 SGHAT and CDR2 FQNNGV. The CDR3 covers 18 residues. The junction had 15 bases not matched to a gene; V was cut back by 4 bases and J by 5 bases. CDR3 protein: CASSSQLAGVTPAETQYF. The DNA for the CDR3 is TGTGCCAGCAGCTCCCAACTAGCGGGGGTTACCCCCGCGGAGACCCAGTACTTC.

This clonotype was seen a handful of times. The CDR3 sequence: CSARDTGTGPRNIQYF. Written as DNA, the CDR3 is TGCAGTGCTAGAGATACTGGGACAGGGCCGCGGAACATTCAGTACTTC. The rearrangement joins TRBV20-1 to TRBJ2-4, with 9 bases aligning to TRBD1. The germline CDR1 and CDR2 sequences are DFQATT and SNEGSKA (reference sequence). The CDR3 has 16 residues. V shed 0 bases and J 7 bases; nucleotides not matched to a gene: 10.

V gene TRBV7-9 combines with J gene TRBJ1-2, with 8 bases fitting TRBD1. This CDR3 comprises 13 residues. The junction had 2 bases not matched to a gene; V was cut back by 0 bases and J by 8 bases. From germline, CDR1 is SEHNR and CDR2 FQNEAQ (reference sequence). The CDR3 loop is CASSLAGTGGYTF. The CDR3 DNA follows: TGTGCCAGCAGCTTAGCCGGGACAGGAGGCTACACCTTC. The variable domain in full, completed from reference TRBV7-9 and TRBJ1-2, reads DTGVSQNPRHKITKRGQNVTFRCDPISEHNRLYWYRQTLGQGPEFLTYFQNEAQLEKSRLLSDRFSAERPKGSFSTLEIQRTEQGDSAMYLCASSLAGTGGYTFGSGTRLTVV.

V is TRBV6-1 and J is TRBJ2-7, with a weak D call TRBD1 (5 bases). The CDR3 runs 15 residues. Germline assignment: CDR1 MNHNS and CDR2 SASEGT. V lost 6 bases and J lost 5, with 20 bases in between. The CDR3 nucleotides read TGTGCCAGCAGAACCCACCAGGGCAGTCTCGACGAGCAGTACTTC. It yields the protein CASRTHQGSLDEQYF.

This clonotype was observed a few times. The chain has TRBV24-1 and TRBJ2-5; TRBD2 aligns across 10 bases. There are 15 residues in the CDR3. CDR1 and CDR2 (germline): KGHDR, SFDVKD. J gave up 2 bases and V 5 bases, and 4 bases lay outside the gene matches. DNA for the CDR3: TGTGCCACCAGTGTCCTACTAGCGGGGCAAGAGACCCAGTACTTC. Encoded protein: CATSVLLAGQETQYF.

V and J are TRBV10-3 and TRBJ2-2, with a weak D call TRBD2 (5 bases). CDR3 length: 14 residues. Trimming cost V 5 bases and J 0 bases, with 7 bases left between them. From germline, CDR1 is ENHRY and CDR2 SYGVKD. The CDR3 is CAISTSSNTGELFF. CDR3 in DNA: TGTGCCATCAGTACTAGTTCGAACACCGGGGAGCTGTTTTTT.

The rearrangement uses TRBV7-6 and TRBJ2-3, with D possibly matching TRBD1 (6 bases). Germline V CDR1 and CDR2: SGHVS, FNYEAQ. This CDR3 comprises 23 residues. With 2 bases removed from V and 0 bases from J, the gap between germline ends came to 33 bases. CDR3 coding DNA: TGTGCCAGCAGCTTACCTACCAATGGGGACACCCGACTGCGACAAAATAGCACAGATACGCAGTATTTT. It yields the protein CASSLPTNGDTRLRQNSTDTQYF. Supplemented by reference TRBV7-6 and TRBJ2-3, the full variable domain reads GAGVSQSPRYKVTKRGQDVALRCDPISGHVSLYWYRQALGQGPEFLTYFNYEAQQDKSGLPNDRFSAERPEGSISTLTIQRTEQRDSAMYRCASSLPTNGDTRLRQNSTDTQYFGPGTRLTVL.

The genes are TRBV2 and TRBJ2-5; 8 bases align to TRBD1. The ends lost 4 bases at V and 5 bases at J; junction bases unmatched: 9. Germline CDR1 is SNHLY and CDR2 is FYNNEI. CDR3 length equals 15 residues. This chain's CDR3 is CASSGQSGGWETQYF. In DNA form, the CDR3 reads TGTGCCAGCAGTGGCCAGTCAGGGGGCTGGGAGACCCAGTACTTC.